This paragraph covers one TCR beta chain sequence. The target of this receptor is not known. HCMV-specific IgG was detected in serum with a commercial ELISA kit to determine HCMV serostatus. Peripheral blood mononuclear cells were isolated from blood by Ficoll density gradient centrifugation. For sequencing, an Illumina HiSeq 2000 was employed. The TCR beta cDNA libraries were made using 5'RACE template switching, a step that added both a universal primer site and unique molecular identifiers. Priming for cDNA synthesis came from the TCR beta constant segment, and two successive PCR amplification steps followed. Concerning the study's data processing: MIGEC was used to demultiplex reads and group reads by UMI, and MiTCR was used to assemble and quantify clonotypes. To remove erroneous sequences, TCR cDNA sequences were retained only when supported by two or more reads. Downstream repertoire analysis used the tcR package, and clonotypes were matched across fractions by CDR3 nucleotide sequence plus V segment. VDJmatch was used to annotate antigen specificity against VDJdb, with one amino acid substitution in CDR3 permitted. TCRdb reprocessed the reads and assigns one entry to each CDR3 protein sequence, leaving out DNA. None of the V and J calls come from the authors' own analysis; TCRdb made them. The record for this sample contains about 150,000 distinct CDR3 sequences. Of the sample, roughly 35% is held by the ten largest clones.

The sample comes from a study of T cells expressing NK-cell markers (dated by TCRdb to 2020 to 2022). About the investigation overall: Three sorted T-cell subsets (CD3+CD56+NKG2C+, CD3+CD56+NKG2C- and CD3+CD56-NKG2C+) from about 8 donors had their TCR beta-chain repertoires profiled. Among the eight sequenced donors, only one was HCMV-seronegative, while the other seven were HCMV-seropositive. All eight donors whose samples were sequenced were randomly selected healthy volunteers, three of them men and five women. The libraries were sequenced on Illumina HiSeq 2000/2500, MiSeq or NextSeq, producing 2 x 150 bp reads.

Beyond this particular receptor, the publication reports: Whether the expanded NKG2C-expressing T cell clones were specific for HCMV antigens remained unclear. Those dominant clonotypes were again the most abundant among CD3+CD56-NKG2C+ cells in a handful of donors, at about 25-60.1%. For five or six donors, the dominant CD3+CD56+NKG2C+ clonotypes were among the top 10 CD8+ clonotypes and accounted for roughly 1.0-8% of CD8+ T cells.

This TCR was recovered from a woman between 50 and 59 years old in good health. Donor details come from another sample of the same person, matched by shared clones. Source material: blood T cells: a sorted CD56 or NKG2C T cell subset, CD4+ or CD8+ T cells, or bulk PBMC T cells (not recorded which).

The CDR3 corresponds to CASQKSGRANEQFF. This receptor chain uses TRBV6-6 and TRBJ2-1; TCRdb's D gene call, TRBD2, goes unchecked for lack of DNA. Based on the germline V gene (reference sequence), the CDR1 and CDR2 sequences are MNHNY and SVGAGI. From the cysteine up to the phenylalanine, the CDR3 has a length of 14 residues. DNA is not recorded here.